Detailed here is one T cell receptor beta chain. This sample was taken from a study of blood T cell repertoires in COVID-19. In the study overall: There were acute and convalescent COVID-19 samples, and they came from the United States, Italy and Spain. T cells, B-cell-depleted T cells, or PBMCs supplied cDNA or gDNA.

CDR1 is SQVTM, CDR2 ANQGSEA, per germline. CDR3 size: 13 residues. V was pared by 4 bases and J by 4 bases, with 12 bases between. The authors' processing: The authors estimated nucleated cell counts from reference gene primer amplification. Clones were read by immunoSEQ multiplex PCR, and TCRdb kept only the in-frame ones, dropping some. From that table come the V and J calls and clone size; the DNA was used to work out D and trimming. The sample holds approximately 170,000 clones, around 82% seen once. The specimen sequenced was peripheral blood. V and J are TRBV29-1 and TRBJ2-3; TRBD1 is a possible D gene (5 bases). This TCR derives from a man in his 60s with active or convalescent COVID-19. CDR3: CSVVGVYADTQYF. The CDR3 nucleotides read TGCAGCGTTGTAGGGGTTTACGCAGATACGCAGTATTTT.